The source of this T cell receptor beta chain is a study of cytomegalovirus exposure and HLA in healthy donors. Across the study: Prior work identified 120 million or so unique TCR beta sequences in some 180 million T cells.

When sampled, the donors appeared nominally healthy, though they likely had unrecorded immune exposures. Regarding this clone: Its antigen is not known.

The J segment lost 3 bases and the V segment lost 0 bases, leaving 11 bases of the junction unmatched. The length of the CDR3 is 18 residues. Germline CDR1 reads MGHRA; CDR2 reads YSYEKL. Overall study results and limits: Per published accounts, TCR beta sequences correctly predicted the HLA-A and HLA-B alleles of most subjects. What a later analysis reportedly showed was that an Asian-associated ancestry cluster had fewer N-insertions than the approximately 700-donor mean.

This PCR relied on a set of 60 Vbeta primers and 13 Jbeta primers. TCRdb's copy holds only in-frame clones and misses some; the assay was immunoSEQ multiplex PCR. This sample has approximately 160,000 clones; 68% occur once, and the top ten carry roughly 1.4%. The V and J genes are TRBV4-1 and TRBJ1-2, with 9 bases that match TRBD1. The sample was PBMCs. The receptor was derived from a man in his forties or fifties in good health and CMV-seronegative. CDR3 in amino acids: CASSQDRGGTGLYYGYTF. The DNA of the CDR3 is TGCGCCAGCAGCCAAGATCGGGGGGGGACAGGGCTGTACTATGGCTACACCTTC.